Detailed here is one TCR beta chain. Its antigen is not identified. This sample stems from a study of PD-1 blockade in mismatch repair-deficient tumors. Study at large: All were previously treated, progressing patients with about 12 mismatch repair-deficient cancer types.

Study-wide points: After pembrolizumab, tumor-resident clones rose rapidly, then generally contracted before radiologic responses.

The data were produced by immunoSEQ multiplex PCR, yet TCRdb's version contains in-frame clones alone and is incomplete. Altogether roughly 70,000 clones are present, about 72% being singletons, with the ten largest covering 4.5% to 6%. The TCR was taken from an adult with mismatch repair-deficient cancer. The specimen comprised peripheral blood, sampled 2 weeks after starting pembrolizumab.

This chain's CDR3 is CASSRVDRISYNEQFF. CDR3 bases: TGTGCCAGCAGCCGCGTCGACAGGATCTCCTACAATGAGCAGTTCTTC. The V call is TRBV4-2, the J call TRBJ2-1; possible D gene TRBD1, 6 bases. Deletions cut 4 bases from V and 0 bases from J, with 13 bases between. The CDR3 is 16 amino acids. CDR1 is LGHNA and CDR2 is YNFKEQ in the germline V gene.